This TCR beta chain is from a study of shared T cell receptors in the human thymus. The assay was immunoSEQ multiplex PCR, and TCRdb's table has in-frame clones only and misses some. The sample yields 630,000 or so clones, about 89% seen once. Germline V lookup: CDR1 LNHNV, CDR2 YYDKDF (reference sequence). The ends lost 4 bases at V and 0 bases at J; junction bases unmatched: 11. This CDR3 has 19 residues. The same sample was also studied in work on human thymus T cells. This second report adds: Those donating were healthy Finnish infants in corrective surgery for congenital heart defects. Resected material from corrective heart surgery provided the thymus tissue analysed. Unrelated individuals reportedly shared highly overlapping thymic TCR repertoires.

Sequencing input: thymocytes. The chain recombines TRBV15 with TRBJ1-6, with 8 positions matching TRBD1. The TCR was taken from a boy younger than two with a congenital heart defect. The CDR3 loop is CATSTADYRGSSYNSPLHF. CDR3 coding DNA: TGTGCCACCAGCACCGCAGACTACAGGGGGTCCTCCTATAATTCACCCCTCCACTTT.